The 24 T cell receptor beta chains reported below all come from one sample, sequenced in a study of T-cell reconstitution after alpha-beta-depleted transplantation in children. Molecular barcoding with unique molecular identifiers was used for the TCRbeta library. TCRdb re-derived calls from the PCR reads in MiXCR, one entry per CDR3 protein. The profile shows about 200,000 distinct CDR3 sequences, 7.5% to 9.5% of them singletons. This material consisted of PBMCs, mostly from graft donor cells, taken 360 days after TCRalphabeta/CD19-depleted stem cell transplant. These receptor sequences come from a male patient under 10 years old who had a stem cell transplant for acute myeloid leukemia, so the T cells may come from the graft donor.

This clonotype was picked up many times. The gene calls are TRBV4-3 and TRBJ1-1, with D unresolved. Germline V gives CDR1 LGHNA, CDR2 YSLEER. The CDR3 is 14 amino acids. V was pared by 0 bases and J by 4 bases, with 9 bases between. The CDR3 is CASSQDWSGTEAFF. The CDR3 DNA is TGCGCCAGCAGCCAAGATTGGAGTGGCACTGAAGCTTTCTTT.

This clonotype occurred many times. This sequence joins TRBV29-1 and TRBJ1-1; no clear D. The CDR3 has 12 amino acids. Germline-derived CDR1 and CDR2 are SQVTM and ANQGSEA. V lost 4 bases and J 1 base, leaving 7 bases between the germline ends. CDR3 coding DNA: TGCAGCGTTGGAGAAAGGAACACTGAAGCTTTCTTT. It encodes CSVGERNTEAFF.

This clonotype was counted many times. One end of the junction fails to match germline, which may point to a read error. The chain carries TRBV7-9 and TRBJ1-2, with a possible D match to TRBD1 (5 bases). Germline V CDR1 and CDR2: SEHNR, FQNEAQ (reference sequence). The CDR3 runs 13 residues. The CDR3 here is CASSLGAGYGYTF. As DNA, the CDR3 is TGTGCCAGCAGTTTAGGGGCAGGCTATGGCTACACCTTC.

This clonotype turned up a few times. The chain uses TRBV15 and TRBJ2-7, with 9 positions matching TRBD2. This CDR3 region has 15 residues. Looked up from germline, CDR1 is LNHNV and CDR2 is YYDKDF (reference sequence). The trim removed 0 bases at V and 3 bases at J, leaving 3 bases unmatched. The CDR3 nucleotides read TGTGCCACCAGCAGAGATTCACTAGCGGGCTACGAGCAGTACTTC. Protein product: CATSRDSLAGYEQYF. Drawing the rest from reference TRBV15 and TRBJ2-7, the complete variable domain is DAMVIQNPRYQVTQFGKPVTLSCSQTLNHNVMYWYQQKSSQAPKLLFHYYDKDFNNEADTPDNFQSRRPNTSFCFLDIRSPGLGDTAMYLCATSRDSLAGYEQYFGPGTRLTVT.

This clonotype was detected many times. This sequence joins TRBV7-9 and TRBJ2-2, with D unresolved. The ends were cut back, 2 bases at V and 1 base at J, with 5 bases in the middle. Germline CDR1 reads SEHNR; CDR2 reads FQNEAQ (reference sequence). CDR3 length: 14 residues. DNA of the CDR3: TGTGCCAGCAGCTTATCTGGGAACACCGGGGAGCTGTTTTTT. It codes for CASSLSGNTGELFF. Based on the CDR3 plus reference TRBV7-9 and TRBJ2-2, the full variable domain is DTGVSQNPRHKITKRGQNVTFRCDPISEHNRLYWYRQTLGQGPEFLTYFQNEAQLEKSRLLSDRFSAERPKGSFSTLEIQRTEQGDSAMYLCASSLSGNTGELFFGEGSRLTVL.

This clonotype occurred many times. The chain employs TRBV12-3 or TRBV12-4 and TRBJ2-5, with a tentative D call TRBD2 (5 bases). Trimming removed 4 bases from V and 5 bases from J, with 11 bases in between. This CDR3 spans 13 amino acids. CDR3 residues: CASSSRPGETQYF. CDR3 bases: TGTGCCAGCAGTTCTCGCCCGGGGGAGACCCAGTACTTC.

This clonotype was counted at least ten times. V usage is TRBV20-1 and J usage is TRBJ1-1; perhaps TRBD1 as D (5 bases). V was trimmed by 3 bases and J by 0 bases, leaving 8 bases between them. The CDR3 loop spans 13 amino acids. The germline CDR1 and CDR2 sequences are DFQATT and SNEGSKA (reference sequence). CDR3 sequence reads: CSASDSMNTEAFF. The CDR3 DNA is TGCAGTGCTAGTGACAGCATGAACACTGAAGCTTTCTTT.

This clonotype was detected many times. V usage is TRBV6-1 and J usage is TRBJ2-5, with 14 nucleotides matching TRBD2. Germline values: CDR1 MNHNS, CDR2 SASEGT. The CDR3 consists of 16 residues. V dropped 5 bases and J dropped 3; count of bases not matched to a gene: 5. DNA for the CDR3: TGTGCCAGCAGTCGACTAGCGGGAGGGCCGAAAGAGACCCAGTACTTC. This sequence encodes CASSRLAGGPKETQYF.

This clonotype has only a few counts. The chain uses TRBV6-2 or TRBV6-3 and TRBJ2-7, with TRBD1 matching over 9 bases. CDR1 and CDR2 (germline): MNHEY, SVGEGT. CDR3 size: 15 residues. Trimming took 7 bases from V and 3 from J; bases not matched to a gene: 10. CDR3 nucleotide sequence: TGTGCCAGCACTACCCGGGACAGGGACTTCTACGAGCAGTACTTC. Encoded protein: CASTTRDRDFYEQYF.

This clonotype was observed a few times. This rearrangement joins TRBV5-6 to TRBJ2-5; 8 bases agree with TRBD2. Germline trimming cut 3 bases from V and 4 bases from J; bases unmatched to any gene: 5. The CDR3 is 14 amino acids. The germline CDR1 and CDR2 sequences are SGHDT and YYEEEE. DNA for the CDR3: TGTGCCAGCAGCTCCCAGGGACTAGGAGAGACCCAGTACTTC. Translation gives CASSSQGLGETQYF.

This clonotype was seen at least ten times. This rearrangement joins TRBV25-1 to TRBJ2-3; 7 bases match TRBD1. The V gene's germline CDR1 is MGHDK and CDR2 SYGVNS. The CDR3 extends over 14 amino acids. With V trimmed by 4 bases and J by 3 bases, 4 bases remained unmatched. DNA for the CDR3: TGTGCCAGCAGTGTAGGGGGCGCGACAGATACGCAGTATTTT. Translation: CASSVGGATDTQYF.

This clonotype was found many times. The CDR3 reads CSARQGKTEAFF. CDR3 sequence (DNA): TGCAGCGCCCGACAGGGAAAGACTGAAGCTTTCTTT. J is TRBJ1-1 and V is TRBV29-1; 7 bases align to TRBD1. V lost 7 bases, J lost 5 bases, and 7 bases stayed unmatched. Germline V gives CDR1 SQVTM, CDR2 ANQGSEA. This CDR3 comprises 12 residues. Looking up the rest from reference TRBV29-1 and TRBJ1-1 gives the full variable domain: SAVISQKPSRDICQRGTSLTIQCQVDSQVTMMFWYRQQPGQSLTLIATANQGSEATYESGFVIDKFPISRPNLTFSTLTVSNMSPEDSSIYLCSARQGKTEAFFGQGTRLTVV.

This clonotype was observed a handful of times. CDR3 nucleotide sequence: TGTGCCAGCAGCTTCAATCGGGACAATTCCCAGCATTTT. This codes for CASSFNRDNSQHF. This chain links TRBV5-5 with TRBJ1-5; TRBD1 might be the D (6 bases). Germline loops: CDR1 SGHKS, CDR2 YYEKEE (reference sequence). This CDR3 is 13 amino acids long. Trimming stripped 2 bases from V and 11 bases from J, with 14 bases between.

At least ten counts were recorded for this clonotype. This chain connects TRBV28 to TRBJ1-5, with 7 bases aligning to TRBD1. Per germline, CDR1 MDHEN and CDR2 SYDVKM. The CDR3 sequence is 16 residues long. The junction had 10 bases not matched to a gene; V was cut back by 6 bases and J by 2 bases. The CDR3 bases are TGTGCCAGCAGCCCGAGACAGGGTCGGGGCAATCAGCCCCAGCATTTT. It is translated as CASSPRQGRGNQPQHF.

The chain carries TRBV21-1 and TRBJ2-1; no check of the table's D call, TRBD2, against the DNA was made. TRBV21-1 is termed a pseudogene. The length of the CDR3 is 18 residues. The CDR3 sequence: CASIPPAPLAGGDNEQFF. CDR3 in DNA: TGTGCCAGCATCCCCCCGGCCCCTCTAGCGGGAGGTGACAATGAGCAGTTCTTC.

This clonotype was detected only a few times. V usage is TRBV12-3 or TRBV12-4 and J usage is TRBJ1-5; 9 nucleotides align to TRBD1. This CDR3 is built from 15 residues. V lost 6 bases to trimming and J lost 6 bases; unmatched junction nucleotides: 9. This CDR3 reads CASSPGQGMGQPQHF. CDR3 nucleotides: TGTGCCAGCAGCCCTGGACAGGGGATGGGTCAGCCCCAGCATTTT.

This clonotype was observed at least ten times. V and J are TRBV14 and TRBJ2-2, with TRBD1 identical over 7 bases. The germline CDR1 and CDR2 sequences are SGHDN and FVKESK. Losses at the gene ends were 1 base for V and 8 bases for J; bases not matched to a gene: 7. The length of the CDR3 is 15 residues. The CDR3 region is CASSQAGQRAGELFF. CDR3 nucleotide sequence: TGTGCCAGCAGCCAAGCGGGACAGCGCGCAGGGGAGCTGTTTTTT. The variable domain in full, with the rest retrieved from reference TRBV14 and TRBJ2-2, is EAGVTQFPSHSVIEKGQTVTLRCDPISGHDNLYWYRRVMGKEIKFLLHFVKESKQDESGMPNNRFLAERTGGTYSTLKVQPAELEDSGVYFCASSQAGQRAGELFFGEGSRLTVL.

This clonotype was observed a few times. The rearrangement joins TRBV7-8 to TRBJ2-1, with 10 bases that match TRBD2. J lost 1 base, V lost 1 base, and 1 base had no gene match. CDR1 and CDR2 from the germline V gene are SGHVS and FQNEAQ. This CDR3 contains 16 residues. The CDR3 is CASSLGTSGSYNEQFF. The CDR3 DNA sequence: TGTGCCAGCAGCTTAGGGACTAGCGGTTCCTACAATGAGCAGTTCTTC. Supplemented by reference TRBV7-8 and TRBJ2-1, the full variable domain reads GAGVSQSPRYKVAKRGQDVALRCDPISGHVSLFWYQQALGQGPEFLTYFQNEAQLDKSGLPSDRFFAERPEGSVSTLKIQRTQQEDSAVYLCASSLGTSGSYNEQFFGPGTRLTVL.

The chain recombines TRBV20-1 with TRBJ2-1; 12 positions agree with TRBD1. The CDR3 totals 15 residues. V shed 6 bases, J shed 4 bases, and the junction held 7 bases outside the gene matches. Germline values: CDR1 DFQATT, CDR2 SNEGSKA (reference sequence). CDR3 DNA: TGCAGTGCCGCTGGGACAGGGGGCTTTTACAATGAGCAGTTCTTC. Amino acid sequence: CSAAGTGGFYNEQFF.

In its sample, this clonotype was seen a few times. V and J are TRBV20-1 and TRBJ1-2; D gene ambiguous. The germline CDR1 and CDR2 sequences are DFQATT and SNEGSKA (reference sequence). V shed 4 bases and J shed 5 bases, with 11 bases lying between them. The CDR3 has 12 residues. CDR3 sequence reads: CSAKAGTYGYTF. DNA of the CDR3: TGCAGTGCTAAAGCGGGAACATATGGCTACACCTTC.

This clonotype was counted a few times. CDR3 loop: CATSGQGPGELFF. CDR3 DNA sequence: TGTGCCACCTCTGGACAGGGCCCCGGGGAGCTGTTTTTT. The chain is built from TRBV10-3 and TRBJ2-2, with 8 bases lining up with TRBD1. The length of the CDR3 is 13 residues. CDR1 and CDR2 (germline): ENHRY, SYGVKD. Trimming took 10 bases from V and 6 from J; bases not matched to a gene: 7.

This clonotype has only one observation. J is TRBJ2-7 and V is TRBV7-2; 7 nucleotides align to TRBD2. The CDR3 extends over 17 amino acids. J lost 3 bases, V lost 5 bases, and 16 bases had no gene match. Germline CDR1 and CDR2: SGHTA and FQGNSA. CDR3 DNA: TGTGCCAGCAGCCCCATGGGGGGGTTCTCTAGCGGCTACGAGCAGTACTTC. This codes for CASSPMGGFSSGYEQYF.

The chain links TRBV2 to TRBJ2-3; D might be TRBD1 (5 bases). This CDR3 is built from 14 residues. Deletions cut 6 bases from V and 3 bases from J, with 13 bases between. Germline V gives CDR1 SNHLY, CDR2 FYNNEI. The CDR3, as DNA: TGTGCCAGCAGAGGGGCCCTAGGGACAGATACGCAGTATTTT. This gives the protein CASRGALGTDTQYF.

This clonotype came up a few times. V gene TRBV5-1 combines with J gene TRBJ1-2, with 8 bases lining up with TRBD1. Germline trimming cut 4 bases from V and 6 bases from J; bases unmatched to any gene: 8. The CDR3 consists of 14 residues. The V gene's germline CDR1 is SGHRS and CDR2 YFSETQ. CDR3 amino acids: CASSADRAVHGYTF. In DNA form, the CDR3 reads TGCGCCAGCAGCGCGGACAGGGCCGTACATGGCTACACCTTC.